This T cell receptor beta chain was retrieved from a study of T cell changes during pregnancy in multiple sclerosis (dated by TCRdb to the late 2010s). Regarding the research as a whole: In women with multiple sclerosis, the researchers looked at how the T cell repertoire shifted as pregnancy progressed.

The receptor library was made with the immunoSEQ multiplex PCR assay. TCRdb holds this immuneACCESS table with in-frame rearrangements only. Some clones are missing; in checked studies, unresolved V genes explain under half, and the rest has no known cause. This sample is represented by tens of thousands of clones; around 92% of them were singletons. Approximately 2.2% of the sample belongs to the ten largest clones. The CDR3 holds 14 amino acids from the cysteine to the phenylalanine. Just CDR3 DNA is preserved here, 42 bases in frame from base 1. The germline V gene yields SQVTM for CDR1 and ANQGSEA for CDR2. V sheds 4 bases and J sheds 2 bases, leaving 14 bases between their ends. To note about this clone: Its binding antigen is unknown. No base qualities exist here, and no much larger clone lies one base off it.

This TCR was recovered from a female donor with multiple sclerosis, enrolled in a pregnancy study. The rearrangement joined TRBV29-1 to TRBJ2-5; TRBD2 is a weak D gene call, 5 bases matching. The source material was peripheral blood, sampled in the first trimester of pregnancy. The nucleotides are TGCAGCGTTGGAGGGAGAGCCTTACAAGAGACCCAGTACTTC. The translation is CSVGGRALQETQYF.